The 10 T cell receptor beta chains given below trace back to one sample, sequenced in a study of radiation and T cells in renal cell carcinoma. Using immunoSEQ multiplex PCR, the repertoire was profiled, and TCRdb retains in-frame clones only, with some absent. This sample has more than 95,000 clones; roughly four fifths occur once, and the top ten carry 5.8%. Time point denoted: blood 2 weeks post-SBRT. Treatment meaning: 15 Gy SBRT to primary tumor, nephrectomy 4 weeks later. The sample consisted of blood, taken from a patient whose treatment included radiotherapy and nephrectomy. These TCRs come from a man aged 50-60 years with renal cell carcinoma.

This chain uses TRBV2 with TRBJ1-2; D may be TRBD1 (5 bases). The CDR3 runs 13 residues. Per the germline V gene, CDR1 is SNHLY and CDR2 is FYNNEI. The V end was cut by 7 bases, the J end by 8 bases, with 17 bases between. CDR3 protein: CASTDDSMIGYTF. The DNA for the CDR3 is TGTGCCAGCACCGATGACAGTATGATCGGCTACACCTTC.

The CDR3 region is CASSLAGDGTEAFF. The CDR3 coding sequence is TGTGCCAGCAGCTTAGCAGGGGATGGCACTGAAGCTTTCTTT. The rearrangement joins TRBV11-2 to TRBJ1-1; a possible D gene is TRBD1 (6 bases). Trimming took 1 base from V and 4 from J, leaving 10 bases between them. Looked up from germline, CDR1 is SGHAT and CDR2 is FQNNGV. The CDR3 is made up of 14 amino acids.

V usage is TRBV6-6 and J usage is TRBJ2-1, with D perhaps TRBD2 (6 bases). CDR3 size: 13 residues. Per the germline V gene, CDR1 is MNHNY and CDR2 is SVGAGI (reference sequence). Trimming shortened V by 5 bases and J by 4 bases, and 9 bases separated the two germline ends. In DNA form, the CDR3 reads TGTGCCAGCAGTCCCGGGACTTACAATGAGCAGTTCTTC. This sequence encodes CASSPGTYNEQFF.

The rearrangement links TRBV11-2 to TRBJ1-1; D is perhaps TRBD1 (5 bases). Between the trimmed V and J ends, which lost 5 bases and 6 bases, there was a span of 13 bases. This CDR3 region has 13 residues. Germline values: CDR1 SGHAT, CDR2 FQNNGV. The CDR3 sequence is CASSPQGGAEAFF. The CDR3, as DNA: TGTGCCAGCAGCCCCCAGGGAGGCGCTGAAGCTTTCTTT.

The V call is TRBV14, the J call TRBJ1-2; maybe TRBD1 (6 bases). In germline, CDR1 is SGHDN, CDR2 FVKESK. The CDR3 runs to 15 residues. Trimming pared 0 bases from V and 5 bases from J, leaving 13 bases between. CDR3 sequence: CASSQDIGGPYGYTF. The CDR3 bases are TGTGCCAGCAGCCAAGATATCGGGGGCCCTTATGGCTACACCTTC.

The chain has TRBV29-1 and TRBJ2-1; D is uncertain. This CDR3 contains 14 residues. CDR1 SQVTM and CDR2 ANQGSEA come from the germline V gene. Trimming stripped 3 bases from V and 0 bases from J, with 9 bases between. CDR3 residues: CSVEGWNSYNEQFF. CDR3 in DNA: TGCAGCGTTGAGGGGTGGAACTCCTACAATGAGCAGTTCTTC.

The sample holds a few counts of this clone. The rearrangement joins TRBV5-4 to TRBJ1-5, with D tentatively TRBD1 (5 bases). There are 14 residues in the CDR3. Trimming took 4 bases from V and 7 from J, leaving 15 bases between them. Per the germline V gene, CDR1 is SGHNT and CDR2 is YYREEE (reference sequence). In DNA, the CDR3 is TGTGCCAGCAGCAACGGGGGGGATGGGCAGCCCCAGCATTTT. It encodes CASSNGGDGQPQHF.

The rearrangement uses TRBV5-1 and TRBJ2-7; D is ambiguous. The V gene lost 0 bases and the J gene lost 0 bases, with 16 bases spanning the gap. CDR1 and CDR2 (germline): SGHRS, YFSETQ. This CDR3 region has 17 residues. The chain's CDR3 is CASSLGILAESSYEQYF. CDR3 nucleotide sequence: TGCGCCAGCAGCTTGGGTATCCTCGCCGAGAGCTCCTACGAGCAGTACTTC.

The chain employs TRBV28 and TRBJ2-7, with a possible D match to TRBD2 (6 bases). This CDR3 contains 15 residues. Trimming shortened V by 7 bases and J by 1 base, and 17 bases separated the two germline ends. Germline V gene sequence: CDR1 MDHEN, CDR2 SYDVKM. The CDR3 here is CASTLAAEASYEQYF. Written as DNA, the CDR3 is TGTGCCAGCACCTTAGCGGCAGAGGCATCCTACGAGCAGTACTTC.

The rearrangement links TRBV2 to TRBJ2-7; D is unresolved. The germline V gene encodes CDR1 SNHLY and CDR2 FYNNEI. The ends were cut back, 8 bases at V and 2 bases at J, with 16 bases in the middle. The CDR3 totals 14 residues. The CDR3 loop reads CASGSRALTYEQYF. In DNA form, the CDR3 reads TGTGCCAGCGGTTCAAGGGCCCTAACCTACGAGCAGTACTTC.